This TCR beta chain was recorded in a study of blood T cell repertoires in COVID-19. Sequencing was performed with immunoSEQ multiplex PCR; in TCRdb, only in-frame clones are kept and a portion is missing. The sample contains a few hundred thousand clones, 84% of which appear only once. This receptor was identified in a man in his fifties or sixties with acute or convalescent COVID-19. The sample comprised peripheral blood.

In nucleotides, the CDR3 is TGTGCCAGCAGCCTCCCTGGGGGAGGGCCAGTCCGTGAGCAGTTCTTC. It translates to CASSLPGGGPVREQFF. The chain employs TRBV7-6 and TRBJ2-1, with 7 bases aligning to TRBD2. The germline V gene has CDR1 SGHVS and CDR2 FNYEAQ. V was clipped by 5 bases and J by 9 bases; unmatched bases: 16. This CDR3 has 16 amino acids.